What follows are 32 T cell receptor beta chains derived from one specimen sequenced in a study of blood T cell repertoires in COVID-19. Using immunoSEQ multiplex PCR, the repertoire was profiled, and TCRdb retains in-frame clones only, with some absent. In the table there are about 60,000 clones, about 82% of which are singletons. The sequencing sample was made of peripheral blood. The receptors stem from a human donor in a cohort sampled during active COVID-19.

The chain couples TRBV18 to TRBJ2-5; the D gene is possibly TRBD1 (6 bases). CDR1 and CDR2 from the germline V gene are KGHSH and LQKENI. Deletions cut 2 bases from V and 4 bases from J, with 11 bases between. The CDR3 spans 14 residues. The CDR3 here is CASSPRGMLETQYF. For the CDR3, the DNA is TGTGCCAGCTCACCAAGGGGGATGCTAGAGACCCAGTACTTC.

This clone was seen once. The V gene is TRBV6-1, the J gene TRBJ2-2; D is uncertain. Trimming shortened V by 2 bases and J by 4 bases, and 8 bases separated the two germline ends. The germline CDR1 and CDR2 sequences are MNHNS and SASEGT. This CDR3 comprises 14 residues. The CDR3 bases are TGTGCCAGCAGTGAAATGCGGTCCACCGGGGAGCTGTTTTTT. Amino acids: CASSEMRSTGELFF.

The chain uses TRBV2 and TRBJ1-2; 9 bases line up with TRBD1. J was trimmed by 7 bases and V by 5 bases; bases with no gene match: 8. CDR1 SNHLY and CDR2 FYNNEI come from the germline V gene. The CDR3 covers 14 residues. CDR3 DNA: TGTGCCAGCAGTCCGGGACAGGGAATTTCTGGCTACACCTTC. It specifies CASSPGQGISGYTF.

This clone appeared once. This chain uses TRBV7-2 with TRBJ2-3; 8 bases line up with TRBD2. This CDR3 comprises 15 residues. The germline V gene has CDR1 SGHTA and CDR2 FQGNSA. V shed 5 bases and J 2 bases; nucleotides not matched to a gene: 6. CDR3 DNA: TGTGCCAGCAGCATACGGGGGGGCCCCACAGATACGCAGTATTTT. This translates into CASSIRGGPTDTQYF.

The chain couples TRBV5-5 to TRBJ1-6; 9 bases are shared with TRBD1. CDR3 length: 17 amino acids. CDR1 and CDR2 from the germline V gene are SGHKS and YYEKEE (reference sequence). V lost 0 bases and J lost 4; bases outside the gene matches: 5. Here the CDR3 reads CASSLGTGGGYNSPLHF. In DNA form, the CDR3 reads TGTGCCAGCAGCTTGGGTACAGGGGGCGGATATAATTCACCCCTCCACTTT.

CDR3 sequence reads: CASSQEAGGFNEQFF. CDR3 DNA: TGTGCCAGCAGCCAAGAGGCGGGGGGGTTCAATGAGCAGTTCTTC. The gene calls are TRBV3-1 (or the pseudogene TRBV3-2) and TRBJ2-1; 9 nucleotides align to TRBD2. The germline V gene encodes CDR1 LGHDT and CDR2 YNNKEL (reference sequence). J lost 6 bases, V lost 0 bases, and 3 bases had no gene match. The CDR3 length is 15 residues.

The V call is TRBV9, the J call TRBJ2-1; D is unresolved. V shed 2 bases and J shed 4 bases, with 7 bases lying between them. From germline, CDR1 is SGDLS and CDR2 YYNGEE. CDR3 length equals 13 residues. CDR3 loop: CASSVRLYNEQFF. Written as DNA, the CDR3 is TGTGCCAGCAGCGTCCGGTTATACAATGAGCAGTTCTTC.

The chain employs TRBV6-5 and TRBJ1-1, with 11 bases identical to TRBD1. Germline CDR1 is MNHEY and CDR2 is SVGAGI. V shed 0 bases, J shed 6 bases, and the junction held 6 bases outside the gene matches. The CDR3 has 16 residues. CDR3 loop: CASSYSGQGARAEAFF. Written as DNA, the CDR3 is TGTGCCAGCAGTTACTCAGGACAGGGGGCAAGGGCTGAAGCTTTCTTT.

The rearrangement links TRBV15 to TRBJ2-5, with TRBD1 identical over 10 bases. CDR1 and CDR2 (germline): LNHNV, YYDKDF (reference sequence). This CDR3 is 13 amino acids long. Losses at the gene ends were 8 bases for V and 4 bases for J; bases not matched to a gene: 4. CDR3 loop: CATADRGRETQYF. CDR3 nucleotide sequence: TGTGCCACCGCGGACAGGGGGAGAGAGACCCAGTACTTC.

The chain is built from TRBV15 and TRBJ1-5; D unclear. The V end was cut by 1 base, the J end by 4 bases, with 8 bases between. This CDR3 spans 14 amino acids. CDR1 is LNHNV, CDR2 YYDKDF, per germline (reference sequence). CDR3 sequence (DNA): TGTGCCACCAGCAGAGCTCGCGGGAATCAGCCCCAGCATTTT. This translates into CATSRARGNQPQHF.

This chain joins TRBV6-1 and TRBJ1-1; TRBD1 might be the D (5 bases). V was pared by 2 bases and J by 4 bases, with 8 bases between. The CDR3 totals 13 residues. Germline V lookup: CDR1 MNHNS, CDR2 SASEGT. This CDR3 is CASSELGGTEAFF. The CDR3 nucleotides are TGTGCCAGCAGTGAACTGGGGGGCACTGAAGCTTTCTTT.

Written as DNA, the CDR3 is TGCGCCAGCAGCCACGGACAGGAACCGAATGAAAAACTGTTTTTT. Its translation is CASSHGQEPNEKLFF. The chain uses TRBV5-1 and TRBJ1-4, with 7 bases matching TRBD1. Germline lookup yields CDR1 SGHRS and CDR2 YFSETQ. The CDR3 sequence is 15 residues long. V gave up 4 bases and J gave up 5 bases; unmatched junction bases: 8.

CDR3 amino acids: CSTCRDSLMNTEAFF. The CDR3 nucleotides are TGCAGCACCTGCCGGGACAGTCTTATGAACACTGAAGCTTTCTTT. The chain carries TRBV29-1 and TRBJ1-1; 7 bases align to TRBD1. V dropped 8 bases and J dropped 0; count of bases not matched to a gene: 12. The CDR3 spans 15 residues. Germline V gene data show CDR1 as SQVTM and CDR2 as ANQGSEA.

The chain links TRBV3-1 (or the pseudogene TRBV3-2) to TRBJ2-7, with TRBD2 matching 9 bases. Per the germline V gene, CDR1 is LGHDT and CDR2 is YNNKEL (reference sequence). The CDR3 covers 15 residues. V dropped 4 bases and J dropped 6; count of bases not matched to a gene: 10. The chain's CDR3 is CASSPRQRGAGEQYF. CDR3 in DNA: TGTGCCAGCAGCCCCCGGCAGCGGGGGGCGGGCGAGCAGTACTTC.

This sequence joins TRBV4-3 and TRBJ1-1; 7 nucleotides agree with TRBD1. Germline values: CDR1 LGHNA, CDR2 YSLEER. V lost 4 bases to trimming and J lost 1 base; unmatched junction nucleotides: 6. The CDR3 has 15 amino acids. Here the CDR3 reads CASSLNTGANTEAFF. CDR3 nucleotide sequence: TGCGCCAGCAGCCTTAATACAGGGGCGAACACTGAAGCTTTCTTT.

This clone was observed once. The J gene is TRBJ1-4, the V gene TRBV15; 8 bases agree with TRBD1. The CDR3 spans 14 residues. Unmatched junction bases numbered 6, after V lost 6 bases and J lost 6 bases. Germline V gives CDR1 LNHNV, CDR2 YYDKDF (reference sequence). The CDR3: CATRTGTGYEKLFF. DNA for the CDR3: TGTGCCACCAGGACCGGGACAGGTTATGAAAAACTGTTTTTT.

The CDR3 loop reads CASSSRLFYEQYF. The CDR3 DNA reads TGTGCCAGTAGTTCTAGACTTTTTTACGAGCAGTACTTC. The V and J genes are TRBV19 and TRBJ2-7; D is uncertain. Trimming pared 5 bases from V and 4 bases from J, leaving 12 bases between. The CDR3 has 13 amino acids. From germline, CDR1 is LNHDA and CDR2 SQIVND (reference sequence). Based on the CDR3 plus reference TRBV19 and TRBJ2-7, the full variable domain is DGGITQSPKYLFRKEGQNVTLSCEQNLNHDAMYWYRQDPGQGLRLIYYSQIVNDFQKGDIAEGYSVSREKKESFPLTVTSAQKNPTAFYLCASSSRLFYEQYFGPGTRLTVT.

The chain is built from TRBV5-1 and TRBJ2-1; 11 bases are a match to TRBD2. Germline V lookup: CDR1 SGHRS, CDR2 YFSETQ. This CDR3 comprises 15 residues. V was pared by 5 bases and J by 5 bases, with 6 bases of the junction left unmatched. The CDR3 loop is CASRLGTSGNNEQFF. CDR3 DNA sequence: TGCGCCAGCAGGCTCGGGACTAGCGGCAACAATGAGCAGTTCTTC.

The chain joins TRBV5-1 to TRBJ2-1, with unresolved D. The V end lost 0 bases, the J end lost 9 bases, and 10 bases lay between the germline ends. The germline V gene has CDR1 SGHRS and CDR2 YFSETQ. This CDR3 has 13 residues. In nucleotides, the CDR3 is TGCGCCAGCAGCTTGGGCCCAGGTAGTGAGCAGTTCTTC. This sequence encodes CASSLGPGSEQFF. Together with reference TRBV5-1 and TRBJ2-1, the CDR3 gives the full variable domain: KAGVTQTPRYLIKTRGQQVTLSCSPISGHRSVSWYQQTPGQGLQFLFEYFSETQRNKGNFPGRFSGRQFSNSRSEMNVSTLELGDSALYLCASSLGPGSEQFFGPGTRLTVL.

This sequence joins TRBV4-3 and TRBJ2-7, with TRBD2 matching 9 bases. The CDR3 spans 15 residues. Germline lookup yields CDR1 LGHNA and CDR2 YSLEER. V shed 0 bases, J shed 5 bases, and the junction held 5 bases outside the gene matches. The CDR3, as DNA: TGCGCCAGCAGCCAAGATTTGTGGACTAGCGACGAGCAGTACTTC. The encoded protein is CASSQDLWTSDEQYF.

This rearrangement joins TRBV5-4 to TRBJ2-7; possibly TRBD2 for D (5 bases). Germline-derived CDR1 and CDR2 are SGHNT and YYREEE (reference sequence). The CDR3 sequence is 14 residues long. The V end was cut by 4 bases, the J end by 3 bases, with 14 bases between. The CDR3 reads CASSVNGRVYEQYF. The CDR3 DNA reads TGTGCCAGCAGCGTAAACGGGCGGGTCTACGAGCAGTACTTC.

V is TRBV4-1 and J is TRBJ2-3; D is possibly TRBD2 (5 bases). The V end lost 1 base, the J end lost 5 bases, and 16 bases lay between the germline ends. Germline CDR1 reads MGHRA; CDR2 reads YSYEKL. CDR3 length equals 16 residues. The CDR3 protein is CASSQGFSGFGDTQYF. The CDR3 DNA follows: TGCGCCAGCAGCCAAGGGTTCTCGGGGTTTGGAGATACGCAGTATTTT.

The J gene is TRBJ1-2, the V gene TRBV19; D is uncertain. Trimming removed 5 bases at V and 8 bases at J, with 15 bases between. This CDR3 is built from 13 residues. Germline loops: CDR1 LNHDA, CDR2 SQIVND (reference sequence). DNA for the CDR3: TGTGCCAGTAGTGAGTCGGGTTTTAGGGGCTACACCTTC. Its protein product is CASSESGFRGYTF.

The V and J genes are TRBV10-2 and TRBJ2-6, with D possibly TRBD1 on 6 matching bases. This CDR3 spans 15 amino acids. V shed 7 bases and J shed 0 bases, with 10 bases lying between them. Germline CDR1 WSHSY, CDR2 SAAADI. CDR3 amino acids: CASTGGDSGANVLTF. CDR3 DNA: TGCGCCAGCACTGGGGGCGACTCTGGGGCCAACGTCCTGACTTTC.

This sequence joins TRBV28 and TRBJ2-5; 7 nucleotides align to TRBD2. The CDR3 is 15 amino acids. Looked up from germline, CDR1 is MDHEN and CDR2 is SYDVKM. Unmatched junction bases numbered 10, after V lost 7 bases and J lost 2 bases. Here the CDR3 reads CASTQRDYRQETQYF. For the CDR3, the DNA is TGTGCCAGCACCCAACGGGACTACCGACAAGAGACCCAGTACTTC.

V is TRBV4-1 and J is TRBJ2-5; 8 bases match TRBD1. The V gene's germline CDR1 is MGHRA and CDR2 YSYEKL. There are 16 residues in the CDR3. Losses at the gene ends were 1 base for V and 5 bases for J; bases not matched to a gene: 9. CDR3 in DNA: TGCGCCAGCAGCCAAGCCTTAGGACAGGGCTGGGAGACCCAGTACTTC. Protein: CASSQALGQGWETQYF.

CDR3: CAWSVRLDTQYF. As DNA, the CDR3 is TGTGCCTGGAGTGTACGGTTAGATACGCAGTATTTT. The rearrangement joins TRBV30 to TRBJ2-3; D uncertain. Per germline, CDR1 GTSNPN and CDR2 SVGIG (reference sequence). Deletions cut 0 bases from V and 5 bases from J, with 6 bases between. The CDR3 runs to 12 residues.

This clone came up a few times. The V gene is TRBV7-2, the J gene TRBJ2-1; a possible D gene is TRBD1 (5 bases). CDR3 length equals 14 residues. Looked up from germline, CDR1 is SGHTA and CDR2 is FQGNSA. V was cut by 4 bases and J by 8 bases, with 15 bases left in between. The DNA of the CDR3 is TGTGCCAGCAGCTATATCTCAGGGAACGATGAGCAGTTCTTC. Amino acid sequence: CASSYISGNDEQFF.

V usage is TRBV27 and J usage is TRBJ2-7, with 9 bases that match TRBD1. V shed 6 bases and J 6 bases; nucleotides not matched to a gene: 9. Per germline, CDR1 MNHEY and CDR2 SMNVEV (reference sequence). This CDR3 is built from 14 residues. The CDR3 is CASRFGTGIGEQYF. Here the CDR3 DNA reads TGTGCCAGCAGGTTCGGGACAGGGATAGGCGAGCAGTACTTC.

This clone occurred a few times. The chain carries TRBV6-1 and TRBJ1-5; D may be TRBD1 (5 bases). Trimming stripped 0 bases from V and 9 bases from J, with 24 bases between. Germline CDR1 MNHNS, CDR2 SASEGT. This CDR3 is 18 amino acids long. The chain's CDR3 is CASSEAEGVIGWGGPQHF. CDR3 DNA sequence: TGTGCCAGCAGTGAAGCTGAGGGCGTGATAGGGTGGGGGGGGCCCCAGCATTTT.

The V gene is TRBV27, the J gene TRBJ1-2; maybe TRBD1 (6 bases). The CDR3 has 13 amino acids. V was pared by 5 bases and J by 1 base, with 8 bases between. Germline loops: CDR1 MNHEY, CDR2 SMNVEV (reference sequence). The CDR3 protein is CASSRDINYGYTF. The CDR3 DNA sequence: TGTGCCAGCAGTAGGGACATTAACTATGGCTACACCTTC.

This chain uses TRBV4-1 with TRBJ2-7, with TRBD1 identical over 7 bases. There are 15 residues in the CDR3. J lost 3 bases, V lost 0 bases, and 5 bases had no gene match. The germline V gene encodes CDR1 MGHRA and CDR2 YSYEKL. The CDR3 here is CASSQDLTGYYEQYF. As DNA, the CDR3 is TGCGCCAGCAGCCAAGACCTGACAGGGTACTACGAGCAGTACTTC.